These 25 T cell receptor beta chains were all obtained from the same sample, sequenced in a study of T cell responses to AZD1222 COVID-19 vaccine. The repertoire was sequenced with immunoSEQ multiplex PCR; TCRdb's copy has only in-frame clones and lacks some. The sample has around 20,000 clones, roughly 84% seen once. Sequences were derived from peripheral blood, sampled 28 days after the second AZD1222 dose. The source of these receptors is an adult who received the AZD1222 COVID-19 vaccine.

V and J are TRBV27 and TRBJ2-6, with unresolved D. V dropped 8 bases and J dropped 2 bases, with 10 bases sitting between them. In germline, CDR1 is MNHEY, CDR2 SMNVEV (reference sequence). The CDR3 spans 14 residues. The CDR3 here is CASARLPGANVLTF. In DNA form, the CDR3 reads TGTGCCAGCGCTCGGCTCCCTGGGGCCAACGTCCTGACTTTC.

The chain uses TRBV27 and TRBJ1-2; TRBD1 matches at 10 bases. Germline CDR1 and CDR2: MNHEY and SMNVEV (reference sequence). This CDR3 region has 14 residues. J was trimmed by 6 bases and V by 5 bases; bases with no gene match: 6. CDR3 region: CASSPWTGGNGYTF. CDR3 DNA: TGTGCCAGCAGTCCGTGGACAGGGGGGAATGGCTACACCTTC.

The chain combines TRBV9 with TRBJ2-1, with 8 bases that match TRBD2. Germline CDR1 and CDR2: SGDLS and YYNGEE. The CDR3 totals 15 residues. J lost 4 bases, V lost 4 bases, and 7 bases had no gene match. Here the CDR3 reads CASSPTGTSYNEQFF. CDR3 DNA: TGTGCCAGCAGCCCCACCGGGACTAGTTACAATGAGCAGTTCTTC.

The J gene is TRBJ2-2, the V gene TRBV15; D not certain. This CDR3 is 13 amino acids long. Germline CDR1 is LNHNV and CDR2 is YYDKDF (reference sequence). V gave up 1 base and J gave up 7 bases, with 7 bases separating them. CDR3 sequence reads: CATSRVVGGELFF. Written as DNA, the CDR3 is TGTGCCACCAGCAGAGTGGTGGGCGGGGAGCTGTTTTTT.

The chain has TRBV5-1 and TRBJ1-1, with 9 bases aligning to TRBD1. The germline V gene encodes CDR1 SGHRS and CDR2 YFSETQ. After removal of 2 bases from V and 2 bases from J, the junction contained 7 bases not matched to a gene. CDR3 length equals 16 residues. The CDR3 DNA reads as TGCGCCAGCAGCTTAGGGGACAGGGAGCATAACACTGAAGCTTTCTTT. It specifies CASSLGDREHNTEAFF.

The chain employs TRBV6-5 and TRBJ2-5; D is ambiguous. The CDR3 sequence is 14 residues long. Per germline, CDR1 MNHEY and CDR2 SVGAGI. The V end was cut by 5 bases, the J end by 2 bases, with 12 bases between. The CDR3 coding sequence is TGTGCCAGCAGTCCGTTCGGGCAACAAGAGACCCAGTACTTC. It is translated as CASSPFGQQETQYF.

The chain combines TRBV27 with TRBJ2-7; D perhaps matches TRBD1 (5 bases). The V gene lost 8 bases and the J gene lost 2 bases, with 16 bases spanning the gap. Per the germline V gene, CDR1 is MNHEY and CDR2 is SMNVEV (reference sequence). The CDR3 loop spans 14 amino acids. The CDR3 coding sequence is TGTGCCAGCCGCTCCCAAGGCAGGGCCTACGAGCAGTACTTC. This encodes CASRSQGRAYEQYF.

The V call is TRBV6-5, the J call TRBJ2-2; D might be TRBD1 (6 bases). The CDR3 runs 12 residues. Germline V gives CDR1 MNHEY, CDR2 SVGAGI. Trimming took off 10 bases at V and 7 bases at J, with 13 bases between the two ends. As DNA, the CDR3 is TGTGCCATCTTTGGGGGCAACGGGGAGCTGTTTTTT. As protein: CAIFGGNGELFF.

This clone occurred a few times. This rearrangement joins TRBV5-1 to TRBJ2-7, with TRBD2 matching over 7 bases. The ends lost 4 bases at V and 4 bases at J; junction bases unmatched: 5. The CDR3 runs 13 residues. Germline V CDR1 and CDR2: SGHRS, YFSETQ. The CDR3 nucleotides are TGCGCCAGCAGCCAATCTAGCGGATACGAGCAGTACTTC. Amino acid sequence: CASSQSSGYEQYF.

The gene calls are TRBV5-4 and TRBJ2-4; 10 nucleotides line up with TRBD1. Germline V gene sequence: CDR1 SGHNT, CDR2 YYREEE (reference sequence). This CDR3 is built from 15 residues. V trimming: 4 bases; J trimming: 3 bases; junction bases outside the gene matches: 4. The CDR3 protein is CASSVRDRGKNIQYF. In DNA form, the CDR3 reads TGTGCCAGCAGCGTGCGGGACAGGGGCAAAAACATTCAGTACTTC.

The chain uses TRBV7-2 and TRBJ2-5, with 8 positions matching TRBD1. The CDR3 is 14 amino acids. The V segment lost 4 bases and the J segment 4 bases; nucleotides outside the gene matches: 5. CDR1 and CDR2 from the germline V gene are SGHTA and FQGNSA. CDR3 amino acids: CASSSMTGAETQYF. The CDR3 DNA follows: TGTGCCAGCAGCTCTATGACAGGGGCAGAGACCCAGTACTTC.

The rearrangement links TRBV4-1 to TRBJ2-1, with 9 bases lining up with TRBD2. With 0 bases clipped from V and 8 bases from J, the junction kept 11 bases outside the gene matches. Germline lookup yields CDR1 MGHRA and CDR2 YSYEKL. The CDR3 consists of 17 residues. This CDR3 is CASSQEGSSGNLDEQFF. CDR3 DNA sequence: TGCGCCAGCAGCCAAGAAGGCTCTAGCGGGAATTTGGATGAGCAGTTCTTC.

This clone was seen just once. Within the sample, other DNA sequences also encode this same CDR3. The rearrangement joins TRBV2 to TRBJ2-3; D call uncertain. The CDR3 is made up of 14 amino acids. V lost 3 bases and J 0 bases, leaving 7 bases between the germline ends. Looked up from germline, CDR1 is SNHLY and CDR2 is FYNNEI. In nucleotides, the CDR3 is TGTGCCAGCAGTGAGGTGGGGAGCACAGATACGCAGTATTTT. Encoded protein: CASSEVGSTDTQYF.

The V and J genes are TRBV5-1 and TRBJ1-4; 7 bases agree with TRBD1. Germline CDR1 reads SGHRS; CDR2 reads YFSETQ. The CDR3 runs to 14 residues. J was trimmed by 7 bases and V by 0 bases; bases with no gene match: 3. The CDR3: CASSLGQGGEKLFF. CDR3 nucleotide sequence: TGCGCCAGCAGCTTGGGACAGGGAGGTGAAAAACTGTTTTTT.

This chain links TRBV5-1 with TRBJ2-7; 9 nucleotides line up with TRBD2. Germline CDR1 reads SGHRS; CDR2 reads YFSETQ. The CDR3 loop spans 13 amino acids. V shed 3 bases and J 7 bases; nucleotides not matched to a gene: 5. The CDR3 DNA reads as TGCGCCAGCAGCTCCGGACTAGCGAGAGAGCAGTACTTC. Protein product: CASSSGLAREQYF.

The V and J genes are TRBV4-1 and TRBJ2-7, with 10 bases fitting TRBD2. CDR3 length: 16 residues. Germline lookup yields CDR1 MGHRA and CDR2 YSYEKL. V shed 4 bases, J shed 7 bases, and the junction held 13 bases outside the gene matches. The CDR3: CASSLLYPGLAYEQYF. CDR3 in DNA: TGCGCCAGCAGCCTTTTATACCCGGGACTAGCGTATGAGCAGTACTTC.

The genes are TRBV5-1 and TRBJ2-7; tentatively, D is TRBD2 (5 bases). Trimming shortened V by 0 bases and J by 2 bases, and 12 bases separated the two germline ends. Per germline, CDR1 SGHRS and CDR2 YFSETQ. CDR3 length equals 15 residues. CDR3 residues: CASSLGGPATYEQYF. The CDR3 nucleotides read TGCGCCAGCAGCTTGGGAGGGCCCGCCACCTACGAGCAGTACTTC.

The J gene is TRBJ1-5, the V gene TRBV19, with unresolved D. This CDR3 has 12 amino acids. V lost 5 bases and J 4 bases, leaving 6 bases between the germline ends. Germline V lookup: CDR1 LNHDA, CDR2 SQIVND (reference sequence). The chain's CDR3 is CASSDLNQPQHF. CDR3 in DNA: TGTGCCAGTAGTGACTTAAATCAGCCCCAGCATTTT.

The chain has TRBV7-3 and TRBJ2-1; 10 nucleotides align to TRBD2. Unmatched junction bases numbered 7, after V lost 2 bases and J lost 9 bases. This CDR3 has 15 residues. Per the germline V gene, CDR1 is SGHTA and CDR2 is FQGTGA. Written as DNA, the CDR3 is TGTGCCAGCAGCTTAGCTAGCGGGAGCGCCGGTGAGCAGTTCTTC. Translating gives CASSLASGSAGEQFF.

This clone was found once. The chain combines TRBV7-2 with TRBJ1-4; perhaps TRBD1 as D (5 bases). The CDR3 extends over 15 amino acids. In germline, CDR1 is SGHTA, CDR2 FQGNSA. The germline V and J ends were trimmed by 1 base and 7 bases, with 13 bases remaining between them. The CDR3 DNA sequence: TGTGCCAGCAGCTTAGAGGGTCAGGGCGGTGAAAAACTGTTTTTT. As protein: CASSLEGQGGEKLFF.

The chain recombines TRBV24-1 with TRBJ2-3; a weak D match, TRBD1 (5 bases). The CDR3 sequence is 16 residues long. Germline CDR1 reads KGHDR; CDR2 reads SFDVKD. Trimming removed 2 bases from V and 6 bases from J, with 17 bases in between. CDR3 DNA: TGTGCCACCAGTGATTGGACACCCTCAGACCCCGATACGCAGTATTTT. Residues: CATSDWTPSDPDTQYF.

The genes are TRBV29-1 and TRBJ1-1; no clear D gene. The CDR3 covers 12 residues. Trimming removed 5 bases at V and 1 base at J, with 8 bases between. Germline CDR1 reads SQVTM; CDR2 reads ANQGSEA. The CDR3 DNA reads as TGCAGCGTTCAACGGGGGAACACTGAAGCTTTCTTT. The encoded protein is CSVQRGNTEAFF.

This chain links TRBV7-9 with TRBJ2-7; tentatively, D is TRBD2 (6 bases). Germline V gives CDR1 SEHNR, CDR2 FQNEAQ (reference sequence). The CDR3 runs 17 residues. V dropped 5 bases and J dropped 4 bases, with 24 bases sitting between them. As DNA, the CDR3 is TGTGCCAGCAGCCCCAATACGGGGTTTTACGGGGGATACGAGCAGTACTTC. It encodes CASSPNTGFYGGYEQYF. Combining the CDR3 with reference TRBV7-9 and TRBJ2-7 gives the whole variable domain DTGVSQNPRHKITKRGQNVTFRCDPISEHNRLYWYRQTLGQGPEFLTYFQNEAQLEKSRLLSDRFSAERPKGSFSTLEIQRTEQGDSAMYLCASSPNTGFYGGYEQYFGPGTRLTVT.

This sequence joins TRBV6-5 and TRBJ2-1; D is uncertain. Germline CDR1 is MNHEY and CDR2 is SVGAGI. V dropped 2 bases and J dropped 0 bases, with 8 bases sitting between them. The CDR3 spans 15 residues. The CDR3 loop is CASSYGVNSYNEQFF. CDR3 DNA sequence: TGTGCCAGCAGTTACGGGGTAAACTCCTACAATGAGCAGTTCTTC.

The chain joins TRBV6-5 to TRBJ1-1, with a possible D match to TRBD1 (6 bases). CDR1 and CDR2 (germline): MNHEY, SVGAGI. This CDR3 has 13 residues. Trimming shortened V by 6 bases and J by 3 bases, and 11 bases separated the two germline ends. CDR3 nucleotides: TGTGCCAGCAGGGCCACAGGGTACACTGAAGCTTTCTTT. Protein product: CASRATGYTEAFF.